Presented here are 3 T cell receptor beta chains from one specimen sequenced in a study of blood T cell repertoires in COVID-19. Profiling relied on immunoSEQ multiplex PCR, and the TCRdb table lists in-frame clones only, not all of them. Of under 200,000 clones in the sample, about four fifths were seen once. The sample consisted of peripheral blood. The receptors derive from a man in his fifties or sixties with acute or convalescent COVID-19.

The V and J genes are TRBV9 and TRBJ2-2, with TRBD1 identical over 9 bases. Germline CDR1 is SGDLS and CDR2 is YYNGEE. This CDR3 contains 16 residues. With 6 bases clipped from V and 1 base from J, the junction kept 7 bases outside the gene matches. CDR3: CASTRGDRVNTGELFF. For the CDR3, the DNA is TGTGCCAGCACCAGAGGGGACAGGGTGAACACCGGGGAGCTGTTTTTT.

The V call is TRBV6-2 or TRBV6-3, the J call TRBJ1-1; D remains ambiguous. CDR1 and CDR2 from the germline V gene are MNHEY and SVGEGT. The CDR3 spans 15 residues. The V end lost 4 bases, the J end lost 1 base, and 13 bases lay between the germline ends. In nucleotides, the CDR3 is TGTGCCAGCAGTTCATATGGGCTCGGGAACACTGAAGCTTTCTTT. This codes for CASSSYGLGNTEAFF.

The chain is built from TRBV5-1 and TRBJ1-2; TRBD1 aligns across 8 bases. CDR1 SGHRS and CDR2 YFSETQ come from the germline V gene. There are 16 residues in the CDR3. J gave up 4 bases and V 4 bases, and 12 bases lay outside the gene matches. CDR3 in amino acids: CASSRDSGGPIYGYTF. CDR3 sequence (DNA): TGCGCCAGCAGCCGAGACTCAGGGGGCCCCATCTATGGCTACACCTTC.